The present T cell receptor (beta chain) was sequenced within a study of shared clonotypes between healthy human individuals. V was pared by 6 bases and J by 0 bases, with 1 base of the junction left unmatched. The CDR3 loop spans 13 amino acids. Germline loops: CDR1 LNHDA, CDR2 SQIVND (reference sequence). Splitting of each subset's genomic DNA was done evenly across several immunoSEQ plates. It was on ten immunoSEQ deep assay plates that unsorted PBMC DNA was sequenced. Assay: immunoSEQ multiplex PCR; the TCRdb copy retains only in-frame clones and omits some. Found here are 400,000 to 600,000 clones, almost 80% of them singletons; the top ten hold around 13%.

The V gene is TRBV19, the J gene TRBJ2-7; 8 nucleotides agree with TRBD2. Sequencing used PBMCs. The clonotype comes from a woman aged 40 to 49 in good health. Some clones in this sample may be carry-over from other donors' samples. The CDR3 loop reads CASRGLGSYEQYF. The CDR3 nucleotides read TGTGCCAGTAGGGGACTAGGCTCCTACGAGCAGTACTTC.